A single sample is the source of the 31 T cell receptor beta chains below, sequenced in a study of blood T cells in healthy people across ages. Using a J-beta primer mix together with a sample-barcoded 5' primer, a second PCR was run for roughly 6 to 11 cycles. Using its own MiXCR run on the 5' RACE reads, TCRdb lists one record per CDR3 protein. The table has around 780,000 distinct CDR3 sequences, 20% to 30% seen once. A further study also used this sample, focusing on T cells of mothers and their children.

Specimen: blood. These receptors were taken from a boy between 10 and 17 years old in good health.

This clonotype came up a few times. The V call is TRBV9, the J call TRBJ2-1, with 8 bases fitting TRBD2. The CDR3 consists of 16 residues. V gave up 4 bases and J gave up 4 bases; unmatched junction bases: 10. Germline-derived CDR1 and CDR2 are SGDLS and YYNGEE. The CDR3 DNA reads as TGTGCCAGCAGCTTGAATAGCGGGGAATTATACAATGAGCAGTTCTTC. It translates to CASSLNSGELYNEQFF.

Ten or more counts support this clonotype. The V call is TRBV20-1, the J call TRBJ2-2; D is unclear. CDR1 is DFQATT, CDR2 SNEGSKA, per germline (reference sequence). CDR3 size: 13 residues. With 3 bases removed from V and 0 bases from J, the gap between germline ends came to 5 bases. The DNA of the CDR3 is TGCAGTGCTAGTGGATCGAACACCGGGGAGCTGTTTTTT. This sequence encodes CSASGSNTGELFF.

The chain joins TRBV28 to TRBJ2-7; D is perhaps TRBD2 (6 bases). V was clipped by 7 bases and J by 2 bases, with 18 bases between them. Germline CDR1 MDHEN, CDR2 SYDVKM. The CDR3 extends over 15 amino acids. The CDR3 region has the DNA TGTGCCAGCACCTCCCAGTGGGAGGCCCCCTACGAGCAGTACTTC. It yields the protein CASTSQWEAPYEQYF.

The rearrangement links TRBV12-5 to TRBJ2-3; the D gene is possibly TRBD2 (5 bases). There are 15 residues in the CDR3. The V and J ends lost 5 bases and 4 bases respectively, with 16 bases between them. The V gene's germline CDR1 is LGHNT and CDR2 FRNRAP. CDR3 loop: CASGLSEGGADTQYF. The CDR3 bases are TGTGCTAGTGGTCTATCCGAGGGCGGCGCAGATACGCAGTATTTT.

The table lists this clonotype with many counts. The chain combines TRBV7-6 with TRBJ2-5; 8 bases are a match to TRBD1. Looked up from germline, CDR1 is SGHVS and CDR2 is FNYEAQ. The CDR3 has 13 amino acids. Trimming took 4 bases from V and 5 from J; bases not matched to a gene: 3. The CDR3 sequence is CASSSGQAETQYF. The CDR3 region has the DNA TGTGCCAGCAGCTCGGGACAGGCGGAGACCCAGTACTTC.

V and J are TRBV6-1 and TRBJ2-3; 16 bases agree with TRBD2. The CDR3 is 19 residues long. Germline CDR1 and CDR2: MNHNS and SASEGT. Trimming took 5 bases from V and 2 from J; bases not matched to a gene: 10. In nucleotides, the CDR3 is TGTGCCAGCAGTCGAAATCCCGGGACTAGCGGGGGGGCCACAGATACGCAGTATTTT. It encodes CASSRNPGTSGGATDTQYF.

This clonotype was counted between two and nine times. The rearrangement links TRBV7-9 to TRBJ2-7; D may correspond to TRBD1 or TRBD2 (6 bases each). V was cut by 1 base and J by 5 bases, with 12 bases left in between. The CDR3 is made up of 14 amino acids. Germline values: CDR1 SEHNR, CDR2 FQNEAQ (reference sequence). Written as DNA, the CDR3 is TGTGCCAGCAGCTTAGGGAGGGGGTCGGACGAGCAGTACTTC. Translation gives CASSLGRGSDEQYF.

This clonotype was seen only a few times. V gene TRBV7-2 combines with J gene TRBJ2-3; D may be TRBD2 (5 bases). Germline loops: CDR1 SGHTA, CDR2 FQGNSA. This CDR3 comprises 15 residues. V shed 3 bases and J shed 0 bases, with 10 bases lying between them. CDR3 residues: CASSLAGLSTDTQYF. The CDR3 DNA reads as TGTGCCAGCAGCTTGGCGGGCCTGAGCACAGATACGCAGTATTTT.

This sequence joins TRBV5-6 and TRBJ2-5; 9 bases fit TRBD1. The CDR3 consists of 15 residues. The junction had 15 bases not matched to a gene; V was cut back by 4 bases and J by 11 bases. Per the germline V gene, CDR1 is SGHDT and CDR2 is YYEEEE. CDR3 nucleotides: TGTGCCAGCAGCGCACCGGGACAGGGACCTTGGGAGCAGTACTTC. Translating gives CASSAPGQGPWEQYF.

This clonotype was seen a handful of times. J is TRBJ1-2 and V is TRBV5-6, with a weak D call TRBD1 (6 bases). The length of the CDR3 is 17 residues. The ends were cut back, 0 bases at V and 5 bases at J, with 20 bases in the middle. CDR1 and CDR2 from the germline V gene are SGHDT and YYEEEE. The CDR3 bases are TGTGCCAGCAGCTTGGCTGGGGCAGGGGAATCTCGGTATGGCTACACCTTC. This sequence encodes CASSLAGAGESRYGYTF.

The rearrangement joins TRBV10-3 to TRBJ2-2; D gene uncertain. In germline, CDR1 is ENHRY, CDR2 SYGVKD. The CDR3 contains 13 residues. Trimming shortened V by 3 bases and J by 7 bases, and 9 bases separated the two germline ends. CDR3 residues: CAISELPGGELFF. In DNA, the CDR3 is TGTGCCATCAGTGAACTCCCCGGCGGGGAGCTGTTTTTT.

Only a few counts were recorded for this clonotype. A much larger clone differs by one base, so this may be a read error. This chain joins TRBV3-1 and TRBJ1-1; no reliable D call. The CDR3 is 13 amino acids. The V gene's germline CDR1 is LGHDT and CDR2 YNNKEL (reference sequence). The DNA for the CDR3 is TGTGCCGGCAGCCTTAGAGGAGACACTGAAGCTTTCTTT. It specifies CAGSLRGDTEAFF.

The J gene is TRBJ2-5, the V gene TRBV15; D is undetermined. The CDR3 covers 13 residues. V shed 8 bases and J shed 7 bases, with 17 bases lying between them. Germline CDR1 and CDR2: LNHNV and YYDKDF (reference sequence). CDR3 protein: CATGYTSPGTQYF. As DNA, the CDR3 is TGTGCCACCGGCTACACCTCCCCGGGGACCCAGTACTTC.

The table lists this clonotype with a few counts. The CDR3 nucleotides are TGTGCCAGCAGCTTAGTTCCAGGGAGTGCAACTAATGAAAAACTGTTTTTT. Its translation is CASSLVPGSATNEKLFF. J is TRBJ1-4 and V is TRBV7-6; maybe TRBD1 (5 bases). The V end was cut by 1 base, the J end by 0 bases, with 12 bases between. Germline CDR1 and CDR2: SGHVS and FNYEAQ. This CDR3 comprises 17 residues.

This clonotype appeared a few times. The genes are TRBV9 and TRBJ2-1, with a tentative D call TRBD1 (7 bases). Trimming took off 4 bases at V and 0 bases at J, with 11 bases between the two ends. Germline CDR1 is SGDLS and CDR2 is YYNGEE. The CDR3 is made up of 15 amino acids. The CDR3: CASSFRGDSYNEQFF. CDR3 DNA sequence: TGTGCCAGCAGCTTCAGGGGGGACTCCTACAATGAGCAGTTCTTC.

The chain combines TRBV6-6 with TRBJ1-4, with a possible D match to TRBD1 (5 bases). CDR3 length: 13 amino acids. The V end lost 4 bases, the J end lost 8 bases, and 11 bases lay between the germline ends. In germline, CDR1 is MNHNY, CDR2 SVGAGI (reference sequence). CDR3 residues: CASSSRTLEKLFF. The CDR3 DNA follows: TGTGCCAGCAGTTCCCGGACACTAGAAAAACTGTTTTTT.

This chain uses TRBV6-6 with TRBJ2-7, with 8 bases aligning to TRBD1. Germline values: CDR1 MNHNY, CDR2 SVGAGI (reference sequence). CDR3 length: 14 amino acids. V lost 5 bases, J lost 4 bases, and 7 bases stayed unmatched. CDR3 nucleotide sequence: TGTGCCAGCAGTGGACAGGGCGGAGGTTACGAGCAGTACTTC. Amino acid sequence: CASSGQGGGYEQYF.

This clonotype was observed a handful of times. Written as DNA, the CDR3 is TGTGCCAGCTCCCCAATGGCTCGTGTCGTGGGACCCAATCAGCCCCAGCATTTT. It encodes CASSPMARVVGPNQPQHF. The chain combines TRBV18 with TRBJ1-5; D might be TRBD1 (5 bases). CDR1 is KGHSH, CDR2 LQKENI, per germline. This CDR3 has 18 amino acids. V lost 6 bases and J lost 3, with 24 bases in between.

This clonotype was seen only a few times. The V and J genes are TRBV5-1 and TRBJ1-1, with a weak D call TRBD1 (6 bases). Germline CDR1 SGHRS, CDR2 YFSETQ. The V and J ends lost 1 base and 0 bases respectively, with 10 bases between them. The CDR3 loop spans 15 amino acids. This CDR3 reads CASSLFYRVNTEAFF. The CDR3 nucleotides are TGCGCCAGCAGCTTGTTCTACAGGGTGAACACTGAAGCTTTCTTT.

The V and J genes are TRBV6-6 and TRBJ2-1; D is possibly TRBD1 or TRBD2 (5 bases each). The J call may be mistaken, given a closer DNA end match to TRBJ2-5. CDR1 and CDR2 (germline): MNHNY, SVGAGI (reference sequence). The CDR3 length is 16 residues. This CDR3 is CASSYSQRAGSETQYF. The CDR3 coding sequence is TGTGCCAGCAGTTACTCTCAACGGGCAGGGAGTGAGACCCAGTACTTC.

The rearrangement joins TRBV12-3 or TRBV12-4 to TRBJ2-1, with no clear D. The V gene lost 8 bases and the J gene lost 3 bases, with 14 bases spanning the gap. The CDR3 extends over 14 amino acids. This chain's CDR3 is CASQSTVDYNEQFF. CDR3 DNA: TGTGCCAGCCAGAGTACAGTTGACTACAATGAGCAGTTCTTC.

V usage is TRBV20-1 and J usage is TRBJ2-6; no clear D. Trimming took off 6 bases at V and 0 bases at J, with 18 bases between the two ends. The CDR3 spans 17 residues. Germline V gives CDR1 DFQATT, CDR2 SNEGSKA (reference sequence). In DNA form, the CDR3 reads TGCAGTGCGCTGACCGATACGCCGACCTCTGGGGCCAACGTCCTGACTTTC. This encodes CSALTDTPTSGANVLTF.

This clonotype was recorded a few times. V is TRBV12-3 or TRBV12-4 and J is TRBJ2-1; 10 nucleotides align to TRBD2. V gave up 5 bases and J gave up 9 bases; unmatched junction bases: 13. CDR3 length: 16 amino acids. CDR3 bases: TGTGCCAGCAGTCTCCAAGCGGGGGGGCGTTTGGGTGAGCAGTTCTTC. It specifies CASSLQAGGRLGEQFF.

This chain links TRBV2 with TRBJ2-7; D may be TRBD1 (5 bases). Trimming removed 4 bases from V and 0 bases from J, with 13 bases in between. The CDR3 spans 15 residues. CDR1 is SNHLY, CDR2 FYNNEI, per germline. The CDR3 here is CASSALGASSYEQYF. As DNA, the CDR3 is TGTGCCAGCAGTGCCCTAGGGGCTAGCTCCTACGAGCAGTACTTC. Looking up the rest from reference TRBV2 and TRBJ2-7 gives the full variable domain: EPEVTQTPSHQVTQMGQEVILRCVPISNHLYFYWYRQILGQKVEFLVSFYNNEISEKSEIFDDQFSVERPDGSNFTLKIRSTKLEDSAMYFCASSALGASSYEQYFGPGTRLTVT.

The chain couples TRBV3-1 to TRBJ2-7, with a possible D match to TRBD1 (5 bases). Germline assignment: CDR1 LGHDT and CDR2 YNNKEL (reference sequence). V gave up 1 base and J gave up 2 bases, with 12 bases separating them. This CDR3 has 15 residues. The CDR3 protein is CASSQAPGMAYEQYF. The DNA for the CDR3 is TGTGCCAGCAGCCAAGCGCCAGGGATGGCCTACGAGCAGTACTTC.

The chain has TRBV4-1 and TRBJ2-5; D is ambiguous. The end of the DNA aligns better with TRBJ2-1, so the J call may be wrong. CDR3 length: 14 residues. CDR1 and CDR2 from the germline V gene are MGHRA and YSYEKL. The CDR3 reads CASSQDPGHNEQFF. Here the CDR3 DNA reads TGCGCCAGCAGCCAAGATCCAGGCCACAATGAGCAGTTCTTC.

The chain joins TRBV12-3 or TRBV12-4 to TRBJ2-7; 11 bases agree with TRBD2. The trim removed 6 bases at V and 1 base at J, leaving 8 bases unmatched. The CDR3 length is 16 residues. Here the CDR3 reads CASSLAGGIKSYEQYF. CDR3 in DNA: TGTGCCAGCAGCCTAGCGGGGGGAATTAAATCCTACGAGCAGTACTTC.

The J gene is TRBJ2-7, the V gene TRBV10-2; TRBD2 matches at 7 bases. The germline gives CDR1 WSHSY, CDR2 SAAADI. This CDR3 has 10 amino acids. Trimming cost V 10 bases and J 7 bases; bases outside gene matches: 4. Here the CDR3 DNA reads TGCGCCACCAGGCGGGGGGAGCAGTACTTC. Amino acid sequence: CATRRGEQYF.

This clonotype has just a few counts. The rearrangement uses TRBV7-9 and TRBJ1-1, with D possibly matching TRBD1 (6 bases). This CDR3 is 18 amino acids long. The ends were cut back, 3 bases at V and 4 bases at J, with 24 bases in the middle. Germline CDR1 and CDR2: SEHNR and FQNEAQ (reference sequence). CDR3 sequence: CASSFGGVKGVGITEAFF. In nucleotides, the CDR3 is TGTGCCAGCAGCTTTGGGGGCGTGAAAGGGGTAGGGATCACTGAAGCTTTCTTT.

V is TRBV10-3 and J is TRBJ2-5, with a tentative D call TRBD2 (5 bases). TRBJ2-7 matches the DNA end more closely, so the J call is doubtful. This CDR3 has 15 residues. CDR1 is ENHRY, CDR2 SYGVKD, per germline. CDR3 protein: CAISESVGGPGEQYF. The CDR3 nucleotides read TGTGCCATCAGTGAGTCGGTGGGCGGGCCGGGCGAGCAGTACTTC.

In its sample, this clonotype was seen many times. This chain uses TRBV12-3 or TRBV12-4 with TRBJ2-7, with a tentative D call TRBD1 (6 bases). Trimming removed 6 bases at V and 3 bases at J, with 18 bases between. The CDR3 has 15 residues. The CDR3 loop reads CASSRTETGIYEQYF. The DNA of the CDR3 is TGTGCCAGCAGCCGCACTGAGACAGGAATCTACGAGCAGTACTTC.